The 22 T cell receptor beta chains below come from one sample, sequenced in a study of T cell responses to AZD1222 COVID-19 vaccine (dated by TCRdb to about 2021). What the time point label conveys for this sample: baseline before first vaccination. The method was the immunoSEQ multiplex PCR assay. Sourced from immuneACCESS, this table was stored by TCRdb with only in-frame sequences that have V and J called. A share of the clones is absent; for the studies checked, an unresolved V gene accounts for under half, and the remainder has no known explanation. This sample lists over 100,000 clones; about nine tenths were detected once. The ten biggest clones cover approximately 20% of the sample. Sequenced here: peripheral blood, sampled on day 0 of AZD1222 vaccination. The receptor source for this set is an adult in good health.

The chain uses TRBV7-9 and TRBJ1-6, with D perhaps matching TRBD1 (6 bases). The V gene's germline CDR1 is SEHNR and CDR2 FQNEAQ (reference sequence). V was pared by 5 bases and J by 9 bases, with 14 bases between. The CDR3 has 14 residues. For the CDR3, the DNA is TGTGCCAGCAGCCAGCAGGGGACCCCTTCACCCCTCCACTTT. It codes for CASSQQGTPSPLHF.

The chain couples TRBV28 to TRBJ1-6; tentatively, D is TRBD1 (5 bases). Per germline, CDR1 MDHEN and CDR2 SYDVKM. The CDR3 runs to 12 residues. V was trimmed by 7 bases and J by 7 bases, leaving 8 bases between them. The CDR3 DNA reads as TGTGCCAGCACCCAGGGAAATTCACCCCTCCACTTT. Translated: CASTQGNSPLHF.

The chain has TRBV11-2 and TRBJ1-3, with TRBD1 as a possible D gene (5 bases). This CDR3 has 15 residues. Trimming left V 1 base short and J 0 bases short, with 7 bases between. Germline CDR1 is SGHAT and CDR2 is FQNNGV. The CDR3 protein is CASSLAGDSGNTIYF. The CDR3 nucleotides read TGTGCCAGCAGCTTAGCGGGGGACTCTGGAAACACCATATATTTT.

CDR3 in amino acids: CASSGYDRGKTQYF. The DNA of the CDR3 is TGTGCCAGCAGCGGCTACGACAGGGGGAAGACCCAGTACTTC. The chain is built from TRBV7-9 and TRBJ2-5; TRBD1 aligns across 9 bases. Germline V CDR1 and CDR2: SEHNR, FQNEAQ (reference sequence). The CDR3 is made up of 14 amino acids. Trimming cost V 5 bases and J 6 bases; bases outside gene matches: 7.

The chain couples TRBV20-1 to TRBJ1-5; TRBD1 aligns across 7 bases. The CDR3 runs 14 residues. With V trimmed by 3 bases and J by 6 bases, 8 bases remained unmatched. CDR1 is DFQATT, CDR2 SNEGSKA, per germline (reference sequence). This CDR3 is CSASTNRGFQPQHF. DNA for the CDR3: TGCAGTGCTAGTACCAACAGGGGTTTTCAGCCCCAGCATTTT.

The J gene is TRBJ2-1, the V gene TRBV18, with 9 bases that match TRBD2. The CDR3 sequence is 14 residues long. CDR1 is KGHSH, CDR2 LQKENI, per germline. V trimming: 1 base; J trimming: 8 bases; junction bases outside the gene matches: 3. CDR3 DNA: TGTGCCAGCTCACCACTAGCGGGGGTCGATGAGCAGTTCTTC. This encodes CASSPLAGVDEQFF.

The CDR3 coding sequence is TGTGCCAGCAGTTACGGGGACAAGAACTATGGCTACACCTTC. This encodes CASSYGDKNYGYTF. This chain joins TRBV6-5 and TRBJ1-2, with D possibly TRBD1 on 6 matching bases. This CDR3 is built from 14 residues. Germline CDR1 reads MNHEY; CDR2 reads SVGAGI. V lost 2 bases and J 2 bases, leaving 9 bases between the germline ends.

This chain connects TRBV6-6 to TRBJ2-2; 7 bases line up with TRBD1. CDR3 length: 13 amino acids. Germline loops: CDR1 MNHNY, CDR2 SVGAGI (reference sequence). V shed 7 bases, J shed 3 bases, and the junction held 2 bases outside the gene matches. CDR3 bases: TGTGCCAGCAAAACAGGGGACACCGGGGAGCTGTTTTTT. Protein: CASKTGDTGELFF.

This chain links TRBV25-1 with TRBJ1-6, with a weak D call TRBD1 (6 bases). V was pared by 8 bases and J by 9 bases, with 14 bases between. This CDR3 has 13 amino acids. Germline V CDR1 and CDR2: MGHDK, SYGVNS. The CDR3: CASRGGRGSPLHF. DNA for the CDR3: TGTGCCAGCCGGGGGGGCAGGGGTTCACCCCTCCACTTT.

CDR3 in DNA: TGTGCCAGCAGTACCCCGGGGGGGAATGAAAAACTGTTTTTT. Amino acids: CASSTPGGNEKLFF. The chain links TRBV27 to TRBJ1-4; tentatively, D is TRBD1 (5 bases). Per the germline V gene, CDR1 is MNHEY and CDR2 is SMNVEV (reference sequence). V was clipped by 5 bases and J by 5 bases, with 12 bases between them. The CDR3 runs 14 residues.

This chain uses TRBV5-1 with TRBJ2-5; unclear D gene. The CDR3 runs 15 residues. Germline CDR1 and CDR2: SGHRS and YFSETQ. V was cut by 3 bases and J by 4 bases, with 16 bases left in between. CDR3 sequence reads: CASSSASGLGETQYF. CDR3 DNA: TGCGCCAGCAGCTCGGCCTCAGGTTTAGGAGAGACCCAGTACTTC.

The chain couples TRBV7-9 to TRBJ2-3; weak D call: TRBD1 (6 bases). The CDR3 covers 15 residues. Between the trimmed V and J ends, which lost 5 bases and 0 bases, there was a span of 12 bases. CDR1 is SEHNR and CDR2 is FQNEAQ in the germline V gene (reference sequence). The CDR3 sequence: CASSQDRPSTDTQYF. The CDR3 DNA reads as TGTGCCAGCAGCCAGGACAGACCTAGCACAGATACGCAGTATTTT.

The genes are TRBV28 and TRBJ1-2; TRBD1 might be the D (5 bases). The germline V and J ends were trimmed by 6 bases and 3 bases, with 17 bases remaining between them. CDR3 length equals 15 residues. Germline-derived CDR1 and CDR2 are MDHEN and SYDVKM. The CDR3 protein is CASRVGQGVYYGYTF. The CDR3 region has the DNA TGTGCCAGCAGGGTCGGGCAGGGCGTTTACTATGGCTACACCTTC.

V and J are TRBV15 and TRBJ2-3; no clear D gene. Germline CDR1 is LNHNV and CDR2 is YYDKDF (reference sequence). Deletions cut 1 base from V and 5 bases from J, with 10 bases between. The CDR3 consists of 14 residues. The DNA for the CDR3 is TGTGCCACCAGCAGAGTGCCGACCGGAGATACGCAGTATTTT. Translated: CATSRVPTGDTQYF.

The chain recombines TRBV4-1 with TRBJ2-7, with D tentatively TRBD1 (6 bases). CDR3 length: 12 amino acids. V was shortened by 6 bases and J by 3 bases, with 9 bases between the two germline ends. Germline V gene sequence: CDR1 MGHRA, CDR2 YSYEKL. The CDR3 bases are TGCGCCAGCAGGGGGGCTCACTACGAGCAGTACTTC. Protein product: CASRGAHYEQYF.

V usage is TRBV20-1 and J usage is TRBJ2-7; TRBD1 matches at 9 bases. This CDR3 comprises 11 residues. Germline CDR1 reads DFQATT; CDR2 reads SNEGSKA (reference sequence). DNA of the CDR3: TGCAGGGGGGACAGGGTATGGGAGCAGTACTTC. It yields the protein CRGDRVWEQYF.

The DNA for the CDR3 is TGTGCCAGCAGTGAAGGGCCCCGGACAGCCCAGCATTTT. Amino acid sequence: CASSEGPRTAQHF. V is TRBV27 and J is TRBJ1-5, with a weak D call TRBD1 (6 bases). Trimming took 5 bases from V and 11 from J, leaving 16 bases between them. Germline CDR1 MNHEY, CDR2 SMNVEV (reference sequence). The CDR3 extends over 13 amino acids.

J is TRBJ2-1 and V is TRBV27, with 8 bases identical to TRBD2. The CDR3 loop spans 15 amino acids. From germline, CDR1 is MNHEY and CDR2 SMNVEV (reference sequence). V was clipped by 3 bases and J by 5 bases; unmatched bases: 6. The CDR3 nucleotides are TGTGCCAGCAGTTTTACCGGGGGGGCCCACAATGAGCAGTTCTTC. It is translated as CASSFTGGAHNEQFF.

This clone was found a few times. The J gene is TRBJ1-2, the V gene TRBV14; the match to TRBD1 covers 7 bases. V was pared by 3 bases and J by 3 bases, with 7 bases of the junction left unmatched. This CDR3 comprises 15 residues. Per germline, CDR1 SGHDN and CDR2 FVKESK. CDR3 sequence (DNA): TGTGCCAGCAGCCAGAGAATAGGGACAGACTATGGCTACACCTTC. Translated, it gives CASSQRIGTDYGYTF.

The gene calls are TRBV5-4 and TRBJ1-1; 9 bases align to TRBD1. The trim removed 0 bases at V and 4 bases at J, leaving 4 bases unmatched. The CDR3 length is 15 residues. Germline V gives CDR1 SGHNT, CDR2 YYREEE (reference sequence). The CDR3 protein is CASSLGDREGTEAFF. The CDR3 bases are TGTGCCAGCAGCTTGGGGGACAGGGAGGGCACTGAAGCTTTCTTT.

The V gene is TRBV6-1, the J gene TRBJ1-2; D is possibly TRBD1 (5 bases). Germline CDR1 is MNHNS and CDR2 is SASEGT. The CDR3 is made up of 13 amino acids. The V end lost 1 base, the J end lost 5 bases, and 8 bases lay between the germline ends. Here the CDR3 reads CASSEGAGYGYTF. The CDR3 DNA reads as TGTGCCAGCAGTGAAGGGGCAGGGTATGGCTACACCTTC.

V usage is TRBV6-5 and J usage is TRBJ1-6; D is possibly TRBD1 (6 bases). The CDR3 covers 15 residues. Germline V CDR1 and CDR2: MNHEY, SVGAGI. V lost 0 bases, J lost 10 bases, and 13 bases lay in between. The CDR3 sequence: CASSYSTGKESPLHF. The CDR3, as DNA: TGTGCCAGCAGTTACTCTACAGGGAAGGAATCACCCCTCCACTTT.